A single sample gave rise to the 2 T cell receptor beta chains below, sequenced in a study of metastatic and nonmetastatic thyroid tumors. Thyroid surgery took place with no prior treatment in any patient. TCRdb called clones again from the PCR reads with MiXCR. The data contain 15,000 to 20,000 clones, roughly 22% of them singletons. Sequenced sample: adjacent normal tissue. The source of these receptors is a female donor with papillary thyroid cancer or a benign thyroid nodule (not recorded which). Some clones in this sample may be carry-over from other donors' samples.

The chain links TRBV12-3 or TRBV12-4 to TRBJ2-5; D remains ambiguous. V lost 3 bases to trimming and J lost 1 base, with 6 bases between them. This CDR3 has 13 residues. DNA of the CDR3: TGTGCCAGCAGTTTTGGGGTCCAAGAGACCCAGTACTTC. It encodes CASSFGVQETQYF.

The DNA of the CDR3 is TGCGCCAGCAGCGTATCGACAGGGAACACCGGGGAGCTGTTTTTT. Encoded protein: CASSVSTGNTGELFF. This chain connects TRBV5-1 to TRBJ2-2; D perhaps matches TRBD1 (6 bases). Germline CDR1 is SGHRS and CDR2 is YFSETQ. There are 15 residues in the CDR3. Trimming cost V 4 bases and J 1 base, with 11 bases left between them. Using reference TRBV5-1 and TRBJ2-2 for the parts outside the CDR3, the full variable domain is KAGVTQTPRYLIKTRGQQVTLSCSPISGHRSVSWYQQTPGQGLQFLFEYFSETQRNKGNFPGRFSGRQFSNSRSEMNVSTLELGDSALYLCASSVSTGNTGELFFGEGSRLTVL.